The T cell receptor (beta chain) under discussion was sequenced for a study of blood T cell repertoires in COVID-19. Looking at the study overall: Some COVID-19 samples were acute and others convalescent; all came from the United States, Italy and Spain. Nucleic acid was either cDNA or gDNA, and it came from T cells, B-cell-depleted T cells, or PBMCs.

As handled by the study authors: The assay estimated nucleated cells by amplifying reference gene primers. Here immunoSEQ multiplex PCR was the method, and the copy in TCRdb shows in-frame clones only, minus some. D and trimming come from the DNA, and the V and J calls and clone size come from that table. This sample has tens of thousands of clones, with roughly 76% found just once. What was sequenced was peripheral blood. The clonotype comes from a woman aged 70-85 years with acute or convalescent COVID-19.

This chain's CDR3 is CASRETSGSTDTQYF. The CDR3 region has the DNA TGTGCCAGCAGGGAGACTAGCGGGAGCACAGATACGCAGTATTTT. This chain connects TRBV2 to TRBJ2-3, with 10 positions matching TRBD2. The CDR3 extends over 15 amino acids. With 6 bases clipped from V and 0 bases from J, the junction kept 3 bases outside the gene matches. The germline CDR1 and CDR2 sequences are SNHLY and FYNNEI.